The next 31 T cell receptor beta chains were all read from a single sample in a study of beta chain features in type 1 diabetes (dated 2018 in TCRdb). What the study reported, not specific to this receptor: In all four CD4+ subsets, TCRB CDR3 length was moderately but significantly shorter in type 1 diabetes patients.

The library was built by means of the immunoSEQ multiplex PCR assay. All of the isolated RNA was reverse transcribed with the High Capacity cDNA Reverse Transcription Kit, so expressed TCRB transcripts were sequenced. The table comes from immuneACCESS by way of TCRdb, which keeps in-frame sequences with V and J called. Part of the clones is missing from these tables; in studies checked, under half for an unresolved V gene and the rest for unknown reasons. The sample contains fewer than 55,000 clones, roughly 41% of them found a single time. Jointly, the top ten make up about 1.5% of the sample. Their recognized antigens are unknown. The sequencing sample was made of Tregs from blood. Sample cell subset or site, as interpreted from the label and publication: regulatory CD4+ T cells. All receptors come from a man aged 30-40 years with type 1 diabetes.

The chain combines TRBV9 with TRBJ2-2, with 9 bases identical to TRBD2. The CDR3 has 20 residues. Germline-derived CDR1 and CDR2 are SGDLS and YYNGEE. J gave up 5 bases and V 1 base, and 18 bases lay outside the gene matches. CDR3 coding DNA: TGTGCCAGCAGCGTAACAAAAGGGGAGGGCGGGAGGGCCCGGACCGGGGAGCTGTTTTTT. Translating gives CASSVTKGEGGRARTGELFF. Complete variable domain (other parts from reference TRBV9 and TRBJ2-2): DSGVTQTPKHLITATGQRVTLRCSPRSGDLSVYWYQQSLDQGLQFLIQYYNGEERAKGNILERFSAQQFPDLHSELNLSSLELGDSALYFCASSVTKGEGGRARTGELFFGEGSRLTVL.

This chain uses TRBV2 with TRBJ1-1; D remains ambiguous. V lost 11 bases and J lost 1, with 11 bases in between. The CDR3 is made up of 12 amino acids. The germline gives CDR1 SNHLY, CDR2 FYNNEI. CDR3 region: CASRRENTEAFF. The CDR3 DNA reads TGTGCCTCGAGGAGGGAGAACACTGAAGCTTTCTTT.

This clone has just a few counts. This rearrangement joins TRBV4-2 to TRBJ1-4, with D unresolved. The CDR3 spans 14 residues. Germline CDR1 is LGHNA and CDR2 is YNFKEQ. V was cut by 4 bases and J by 4 bases, with 10 bases left in between. CDR3 sequence (DNA): TGTGCCAGCAGCCTTGGGTCGGGTAATGAAAAACTGTTTTTT. Translated, it gives CASSLGSGNEKLFF.

This clone was seen more than once but under ten times. CDR3 in amino acids: CASQDRATDTQYF. CDR3 DNA: TGTGCCAGCCAAGACAGGGCCACAGATACGCAGTATTTT. The chain has TRBV18 and TRBJ2-3, with 7 bases matching TRBD1. Trimming took 8 bases from V and 2 from J; bases not matched to a gene: 4. In germline, CDR1 is KGHSH, CDR2 LQKENI. CDR3 length: 13 residues.

V gene TRBV10-3 combines with J gene TRBJ2-6, with D tentatively TRBD2 (6 bases). Deletions cut 2 bases from V and 2 bases from J, with 13 bases between. Germline V lookup: CDR1 ENHRY, CDR2 SYGVKD. This CDR3 contains 17 residues. The CDR3 bases are TGTGCCATCAGTGAGCCCGGGACTCAGGCTGGGGCCAACGTCCTGACTTTC. It is translated as CAISEPGTQAGANVLTF.

This clone was counted a few times. V is TRBV18 and J is TRBJ2-1; 7 nucleotides agree with TRBD1. J lost 5 bases, V lost 1 base, and 5 bases had no gene match. Germline V CDR1 and CDR2: KGHSH, LQKENI. The CDR3 totals 15 residues. Here the CDR3 reads CASSPLGQTNNEQFF. CDR3 in DNA: TGTGCCAGCTCACCACTGGGACAGACTAACAATGAGCAGTTCTTC.

This rearrangement joins TRBV28 to TRBJ2-7, with TRBD2 matching over 7 bases. The CDR3 has 15 amino acids. The ends lost 8 bases at V and 3 bases at J; junction bases unmatched: 13. Germline CDR1 and CDR2: MDHEN and SYDVKM. In DNA form, the CDR3 reads TGTGCCAGCGGTGACCGATGGGGGGGTGGCTACGAGCAGTACTTC. This encodes CASGDRWGGGYEQYF. Together with reference TRBV28 and TRBJ2-7, the CDR3 gives the full variable domain: DVKVTQSSRYLVKRTGEKVFLECVQDMDHENMFWYRQDPGLGLRLIYFSYDVKMKEKGDIPEGYSVSREKKERFSLILESASTNQTSMYLCASGDRWGGGYEQYFGPGTRLTVT.

This clone was seen more than once but under ten times. This CDR3 is CASSLGDRETQYF. The CDR3 region has the DNA TGTGCCAGCAGTTTAGGAGATAGGGAGACCCAGTACTTC. The chain combines TRBV28 with TRBJ2-5; D is unclear. CDR1 and CDR2 (germline): MDHEN, SYDVKM. The CDR3 has 13 residues. The ends were cut back, 2 bases at V and 5 bases at J, with 9 bases in the middle.

The chain carries TRBV5-1 and TRBJ2-3; possible D gene TRBD1, 6 bases. Germline loops: CDR1 SGHRS, CDR2 YFSETQ. The CDR3 runs to 18 residues. V was clipped by 4 bases and J by 5 bases, with 26 bases between them. The DNA of the CDR3 is TGCGCCAGCAGCCTAGCTACCGGGACACAAAACCAGGGAGATACGCAGTATTTT. Translated, it gives CASSLATGTQNQGDTQYF.

The chain joins TRBV7-2 to TRBJ1-5; TRBD1 might be the D (5 bases). The V end lost 5 bases, the J end lost 1 base, and 12 bases lay between the germline ends. The CDR3 has 15 amino acids. Germline V CDR1 and CDR2: SGHTA, FQGNSA. CDR3 DNA: TGTGCCAGCAGCCCGACAAGGGGAAGCAATCAGCCCCAGCATTTT. It is translated as CASSPTRGSNQPQHF.

The chain uses TRBV6-6 and TRBJ2-2; D ambiguous. Germline V gene lookup returns CDR1 MNHNY and CDR2 SVGAGI (reference sequence). The CDR3 is 13 residues long. The V end lost 4 bases, the J end lost 5 bases, and 8 bases lay between the germline ends. The CDR3 loop is CASSSSGTGELFF. As DNA, the CDR3 is TGTGCCAGCAGTTCTAGTGGAACCGGGGAGCTGTTTTTT.

This chain uses TRBV11-2 with TRBJ2-2, with 7 bases aligning to TRBD1. CDR1 SGHAT and CDR2 FQNNGV come from the germline V gene. The CDR3 runs 14 residues. Trimming took 5 bases from V and 6 from J; bases not matched to a gene: 6. The CDR3 DNA reads as TGTGCCAGCAGCCGCCTCCAGGGGGCCGGGGAGCTGTTTTTT. Its protein is CASSRLQGAGELFF.

The rearrangement uses TRBV5-1 and TRBJ1-1; possible D gene TRBD1, 6 bases. Germline values: CDR1 SGHRS, CDR2 YFSETQ. The V end lost 3 bases, the J end lost 1 base, and 13 bases lay between the germline ends. The CDR3 extends over 15 amino acids. This CDR3 is CASSSHGTPNTEAFF. CDR3 coding DNA: TGCGCCAGCAGCTCGCACGGGACACCGAACACTGAAGCTTTCTTT.

This chain uses TRBV13 with TRBJ2-2; D gene unclear. Germline CDR1 and CDR2: PRHDT and FYEKMQ (reference sequence). The ends were cut back, 5 bases at V and 7 bases at J, with 11 bases in the middle. CDR3 length: 13 residues. The CDR3 nucleotides read TGTGCCAGCAGCCGAGAGCGTAGCGGGGAGCTGTTTTTT. Protein sequence: CASSRERSGELFF.

This chain uses TRBV11-3 with TRBJ2-1; D remains ambiguous. The CDR3 covers 12 residues. In germline, CDR1 is SGHNT, CDR2 YENEEA. Trimming pared 5 bases from V and 0 bases from J, leaving 2 bases between. DNA for the CDR3: TGTGCCAGCAGCCACTCCTACAATGAGCAGTTCTTC. Its protein product is CASSHSYNEQFF.

The chain combines TRBV7-8 with TRBJ2-7; D is unresolved. Trimming pared 4 bases from V and 2 bases from J, leaving 15 bases between. This CDR3 contains 15 residues. From germline, CDR1 is SGHVS and CDR2 FQNEAQ. CDR3: CASSSSERSTYEQYF. CDR3 nucleotide sequence: TGTGCCAGCAGCTCCTCCGAGAGATCCACCTACGAGCAGTACTTC. Complete variable domain (other parts from reference TRBV7-8 and TRBJ2-7): GAGVSQSPRYKVAKRGQDVALRCDPISGHVSLFWYQQALGQGPEFLTYFQNEAQLDKSGLPSDRFFAERPEGSVSTLKIQRTQQEDSAVYLCASSSSERSTYEQYFGPGTRLTVT.

The sample holds a few counts of this clone. The genes are TRBV30 and TRBJ2-1; TRBD2 matches 8 bases. V lost 0 bases, J lost 2 bases, and 3 bases stayed unmatched. This CDR3 region has 15 residues. From germline, CDR1 is GTSNPN and CDR2 SVGIG (reference sequence). The CDR3 reads CAWSVGSGAYNEQFF. The CDR3 DNA follows: TGTGCCTGGAGTGTCGGTAGCGGGGCCTACAATGAGCAGTTCTTC.

This clone has a handful of counts. The chain links TRBV28 to TRBJ1-2; no firm D call. This CDR3 has 11 amino acids. V gave up 8 bases and J gave up 3 bases, with 7 bases separating them. Germline V lookup: CDR1 MDHEN, CDR2 SYDVKM. CDR3 residues: CASGRDYGYTF. DNA of the CDR3: TGTGCCAGCGGTAGAGACTATGGCTACACCTTC.

The rearrangement joins TRBV6-1 to TRBJ1-5, with 7 bases identical to TRBD1. The CDR3 loop spans 17 amino acids. CDR1 and CDR2 from the germline V gene are MNHNS and SASEGT. With 2 bases clipped from V and 0 bases from J, the junction kept 7 bases outside the gene matches. CDR3 region: CASSERGQPYSNQPQHF. Here the CDR3 DNA reads TGTGCCAGCAGTGAACGGGGACAGCCATATAGCAATCAGCCCCAGCATTTT.

This chain connects TRBV5-1 to TRBJ1-3; D is possibly TRBD1 (5 bases). V lost 0 bases to trimming and J lost 2 bases, with 6 bases between them. The CDR3 consists of 14 residues. Germline CDR1 SGHRS, CDR2 YFSETQ. CDR3 sequence reads: CASSLETAGNTIYF. The CDR3 nucleotides read TGCGCCAGCAGCTTGGAGACAGCTGGAAACACCATATATTTT.

The V gene is TRBV9, the J gene TRBJ2-1; TRBD2 matches 7 bases. With 2 bases clipped from V and 10 bases from J, the junction kept 9 bases outside the gene matches. The CDR3 length is 14 residues. Germline CDR1 reads SGDLS; CDR2 reads YYNGEE. This CDR3 reads CASSVRGLSGEQFF. CDR3 DNA sequence: TGTGCCAGCAGCGTCCGGGGACTTAGCGGGGAGCAGTTCTTC.

In this sample, this clone is medium-sized. The rearrangement links TRBV9 to TRBJ2-2; tentative D call: TRBD1 (5 bases). The CDR3 runs to 14 residues. Germline CDR1 reads SGDLS; CDR2 reads YYNGEE. Trimming shortened V by 1 base and J by 1 base, and 5 bases separated the two germline ends. The CDR3, as DNA: TGTGCCAGCAGCGTACAGGGGAACACCGGGGAGCTGTTTTTT. Its translation is CASSVQGNTGELFF.

This clone has more than one count but fewer than ten. The chain links TRBV29-1 to TRBJ1-2; D gene unclear. This CDR3 is built from 11 residues. CDR1 and CDR2 from the germline V gene are SQVTM and ANQGSEA. The V end lost 5 bases, the J end lost 8 bases, and 12 bases lay between the germline ends. As DNA, the CDR3 is TGCAGCGTTTTGATGGGAGCAGGCTACACCTTC. Translated: CSVLMGAGYTF.

In its sample, this clone was seen a few times. The chain recombines TRBV28 with TRBJ2-5, with 10 nucleotides matching TRBD2. The CDR3 has 16 residues. Losses at the gene ends were 1 base for V and 3 bases for J; bases not matched to a gene: 5. CDR1 and CDR2 from the germline V gene are MDHEN and SYDVKM. The CDR3, as DNA: TGTGCCAGCAGTTTATCTAGCGGGAGAACCAAAGAGACCCAGTACTTC. Protein product: CASSLSSGRTKETQYF. The complete variable domain, with remaining parts taken from reference TRBV28 and TRBJ2-5, reads DVKVTQSSRYLVKRTGEKVFLECVQDMDHENMFWYRQDPGLGLRLIYFSYDVKMKEKGDIPEGYSVSREKKERFSLILESASTNQTSMYLCASSLSSGRTKETQYFGPGTRLLVL.

The rearrangement links TRBV7-3 to TRBJ2-1, with TRBD2 identical over 10 bases. Trimming took 3 bases from V and 7 from J; bases not matched to a gene: 12. The germline CDR1 and CDR2 sequences are SGHTA and FQGTGA. The length of the CDR3 is 17 residues. Here the CDR3 DNA reads TGTGCCAGCAGCTTCCTACCCTCTAGCGGGAGTTTAAATGAGCAGTTCTTC. Protein product: CASSFLPSSGSLNEQFF.

This clone showed up just a few times. V is TRBV25-1 and J is TRBJ2-1, with 8 bases that match TRBD2. This CDR3 contains 17 residues. Trimming cost V 1 base and J 3 bases; bases outside gene matches: 8. Germline V gives CDR1 MGHDK, CDR2 SYGVNS. CDR3 residues: CASSESLTGLVYNEQFF. The CDR3, as DNA: TGTGCCAGCAGTGAATCCCTTACGGGACTAGTCTACAATGAGCAGTTCTTC. The variable domain in full, completed from reference TRBV25-1 and TRBJ2-1, reads EADIYQTPRYLVIGTGKKITLECSQTMGHDKMYWYQQDPGMELHLIHYSYGVNSTEKGDLSSESTVSRIRTEHFPLTLESARPSHTSQYLCASSESLTGLVYNEQFFGPGTRLTVL.

The CDR3 DNA follows: TGTGCCACCAGCAACCGGGACAGGGTCAATCAGCCCCAGCATTTT. It is translated as CATSNRDRVNQPQHF. The gene calls are TRBV15 and TRBJ1-5; 9 bases match TRBD1. CDR1 LNHNV and CDR2 YYDKDF come from the germline V gene (reference sequence). The CDR3 extends over 15 amino acids. V was clipped by 4 bases and J by 3 bases; unmatched bases: 4.

This clone ranks as medium-sized. The chain recombines TRBV10-3 with TRBJ2-7; perhaps TRBD2 as D (6 bases). Deletions cut 4 bases from V and 3 bases from J, with 10 bases between. The CDR3 contains 13 residues. The germline CDR1 and CDR2 sequences are ENHRY and SYGVKD. This chain's CDR3 is CAISVGTDYEQYF. The CDR3 nucleotides read TGTGCCATCAGTGTCGGGACTGACTACGAGCAGTACTTC.

The chain has TRBV2 and TRBJ2-3, with 8 bases aligning to TRBD1. Looked up from germline, CDR1 is SNHLY and CDR2 is FYNNEI. Trimming at V came to 8 bases and at J to 0 bases, leaving 10 bases not matched to a gene. This CDR3 is 16 amino acids long. The CDR3 sequence is CASGRDRTLSTDTQYF. For the CDR3, the DNA is TGTGCCAGCGGTAGGGACAGGACGCTAAGCACAGATACGCAGTATTTT.

The genes are TRBV7-3 and TRBJ2-1; possible D gene TRBD2, 6 bases. There are 17 residues in the CDR3. Trimming took off 4 bases at V and 5 bases at J, with 21 bases between the two ends. The germline V gene has CDR1 SGHTA and CDR2 FQGTGA. The CDR3 DNA follows: TGTGCCAGCAGCTGGAGACTAGTAGAGGGGAAGAACAATGAGCAGTTCTTC. Translation gives CASSWRLVEGKNNEQFF.

This clone was picked up a small number of times. CDR3 sequence: CASSHSRVGNEQFF. The CDR3 DNA reads TGTGCCAGCAGCCACAGCAGGGTAGGAAATGAGCAGTTCTTC. V gene TRBV11-1 combines with J gene TRBJ2-1, with D tentatively TRBD1 (5 bases). Germline V lookup: CDR1 SGHAT, CDR2 FQDESV (reference sequence). The CDR3 extends over 14 amino acids. The V and J ends lost 5 bases and 7 bases respectively, with 15 bases between them.